This T cell receptor (beta chain) emerged from a study of T cells in localized non-small cell lung cancer. Overall study findings and caveats: Because sequencing included only one region (of the tumor), heterogeneity remains possible. The study linked higher blood T cell density to longer overall survival. Adjacent uninvolved lung had the highest clonality, suggesting focused antigen responses. Adjacent lung held a median 57 of the top 100 tumor clones.

As concerns this clone: No antigen is known for it.

The method was immunoSEQ multiplex PCR; TCRdb's version includes in-frame clones alone and lacks a portion of them. The sample consists of more than 45,000 clones, roughly 85% of them appearing once. The CDR3 runs to 15 residues. CDR1 is MNHNS and CDR2 is SASEGT in the germline V gene. V gave up 7 bases and J gave up 0 bases; unmatched junction bases: 7. The rearrangement uses TRBV6-1 and TRBJ2-3, with 7 positions matching TRBD2. The origin of this receptor is a male donor aged 60 or older with stage III squamous cell lung carcinoma. Sequences were derived from peripheral blood, sampled before any cancer treatment. The CDR3 sequence is CASTVGGSSTDTQYF. The CDR3 region has the DNA TGTGCCAGCACCGTTGGCGGGAGTAGCACAGATACGCAGTATTTT.